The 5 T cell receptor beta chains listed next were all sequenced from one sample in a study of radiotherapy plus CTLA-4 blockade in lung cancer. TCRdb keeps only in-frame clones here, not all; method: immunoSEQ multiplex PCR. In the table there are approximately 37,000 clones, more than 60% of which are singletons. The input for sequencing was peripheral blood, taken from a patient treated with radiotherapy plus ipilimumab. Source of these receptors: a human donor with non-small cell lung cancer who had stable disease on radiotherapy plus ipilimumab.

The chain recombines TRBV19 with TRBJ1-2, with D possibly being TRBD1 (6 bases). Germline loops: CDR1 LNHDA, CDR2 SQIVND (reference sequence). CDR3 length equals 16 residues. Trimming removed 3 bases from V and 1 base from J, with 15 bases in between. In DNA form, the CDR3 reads TGTGCCAGTAGTATCGGTACCGGGACAAGTAACTATGGCTACACCTTC. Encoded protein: CASSIGTGTSNYGYTF. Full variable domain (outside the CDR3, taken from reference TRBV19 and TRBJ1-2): DGGITQSPKYLFRKEGQNVTLSCEQNLNHDAMYWYRQDPGQGLRLIYYSQIVNDFQKGDIAEGYSVSREKKESFPLTVTSAQKNPTAFYLCASSIGTGTSNYGYTFGSGTRLTVV.

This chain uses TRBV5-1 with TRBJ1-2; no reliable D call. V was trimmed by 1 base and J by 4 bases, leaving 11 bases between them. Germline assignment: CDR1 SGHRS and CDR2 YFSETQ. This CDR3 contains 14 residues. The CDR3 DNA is TGCGCCAGCAGCTTGAACCGGGAGGGCTATGGCTACACCTTC. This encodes CASSLNREGYGYTF.

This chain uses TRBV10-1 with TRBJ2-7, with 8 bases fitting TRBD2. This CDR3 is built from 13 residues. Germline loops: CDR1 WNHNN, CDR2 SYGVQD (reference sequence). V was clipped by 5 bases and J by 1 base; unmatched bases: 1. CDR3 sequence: CASSLAGSYEQYF. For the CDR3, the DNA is TGCGCCAGCAGTTTAGCGGGATCCTACGAGCAGTACTTC.

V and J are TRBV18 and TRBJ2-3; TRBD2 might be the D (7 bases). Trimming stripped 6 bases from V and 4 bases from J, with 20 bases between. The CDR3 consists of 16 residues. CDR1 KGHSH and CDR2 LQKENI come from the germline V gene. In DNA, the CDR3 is TGTGCCAGCTCTCCCGGTGGCGGGGGCGACCCAGATACGCAGTATTTT. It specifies CASSPGGGGDPDTQYF. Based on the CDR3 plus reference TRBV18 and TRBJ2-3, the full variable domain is NAGVMQNPRHLVRRRGQEARLRCSPMKGHSHVYWYRQLPEEGLKFMVYLQKENIIDESGMPKERFSAEFPKEGPSILRIQQVVRGDSAAYFCASSPGGGGDPDTQYFGPGTRLTVL.

CDR3 in amino acids: CAWSVRPQGPGNTIYF. The CDR3 DNA reads TGTGCCTGGAGCGTACGACCGCAGGGGCCTGGAAACACCATATATTTT. V gene TRBV30 combines with J gene TRBJ1-3; D possibly corresponds to TRBD1 (6 bases). Germline CDR1 GTSNPN, CDR2 SVGIG (reference sequence). This CDR3 is built from 16 residues. Trimming removed 3 bases from V and 2 bases from J, with 17 bases in between.